This T cell receptor (beta chain) was recovered during a study of shared clonotypes between healthy human individuals. On the study more broadly: CD4 naive and CD4 memory each took three plates per donor, while CD8 naive took two and CD8 memory one. Study-wide results and limits: Clonotypes that were shared across a handful of donors made up around 5% of naive CD4 clonotypes.

J lost 4 bases, V lost 4 bases, and 13 bases had no gene match. In germline, CDR1 is LGHNA, CDR2 YSLEER. The CDR3 sequence is 17 residues long. The investigators split CD4+ cells into a CD45RA+ naive subset and a CD45RA-negative memory subset. Original analysis: Junction-only sequences without quality scores were provided by ImmunoSEQ, so filtering was different. The data were produced by immunoSEQ multiplex PCR, yet TCRdb's version contains in-frame clones alone and is incomplete. V and J calls and clone size come straight from that table; D and trimming were deduced from the DNA. The sample gives more than 850,000 clones, 78% of which show up once; approximately 0.52% is in the top ten. In regard to this clone: Its antigen remains unidentified.

The clonotype originates from a man aged 18 to 35 in good health. Some clones in this sample may be carry-over from other donors' samples. The sample was memory CD4+ T cells from PBMCs. Subset specified: CD45RA-negative fraction. The chain has TRBV4-3 and TRBJ2-3; 8 nucleotides line up with TRBD2. The CDR3 here is CASSPHGGAGGADTQYF. In nucleotides, the CDR3 is TGCGCCAGCAGCCCACATGGAGGTGCGGGAGGCGCAGATACGCAGTATTTT.